A selection of T cell receptor beta chains follows, all from one sample in a study of blood T cell repertoires in COVID-19. The method was immunoSEQ multiplex PCR; TCRdb's version includes in-frame clones alone and lacks a portion of them. The table has about 30,000 clones, roughly 65% seen once. The specimen sequenced was peripheral blood. The source of these receptors is a human donor in a cohort sampled during active COVID-19. The CDR3 runs from the conserved cysteine through the conserved F or W. Fields, in order: clone size, V gene, J gene, D gene, CDR3 protein, CDR3 DNA. D genes are given only for firm matches. Clone size is not always given. Where it is, it says once, few, many or a class for expanded clones.

size: few; V: TRBV5-5; J: TRBJ2-7; D: TRBD1; CDR3: CASSYTTDRVFYEQYF; DNA: TGTGCCAGCAGCTATACCACCGACAGGGTTTTCTACGAGCAGTACTTC
size: once; V: TRBV3-1/TRBV3-2; J: TRBJ2-3; D: TRBD2; CDR3: CASSPSGRSDTQYF; DNA: TGTGCCAGCAGCCCCAGCGGGAGATCAGATACGCAGTATTTT
size: NA; V: TRBV5-1; J: TRBJ2-2; D: TRBD2; CDR3: CASSPSGGETGELFF; DNA: TGCGCCAGCAGCCCGTCGGGGGGAGAGACCGGGGAGCTGTTTTTT
size: once; V: TRBV7-7; J: TRBJ2-3; D: TRBD2; CDR3: CASSLGLAADTQYF; DNA: TGTGCCAGCAGCTTAGGCCTAGCGGCAGATACGCAGTATTTT
size: NA; V: TRBV27; J: TRBJ2-1; D: NA; CDR3: CASSLKEGRAPKREQFF; DNA: TGTGCCAGCAGTTTAAAGGAGGGCCGGGCCCCGAAGAGGGAGCAGTTCTTC
size: NA; V: TRBV18; J: TRBJ1-2; D: TRBD1; CDR3: CASSPPGTGSSYGYTF; DNA: TGTGCCAGCTCACCTCCCGGGACAGGGTCAAGCTATGGCTACACCTTC
size: once; V: TRBV5-3; J: TRBJ2-1; D: NA; CDR3: CAWSLVDEQFF; DNA: TGTGCCTGGTCCCTAGTGGATGAGCAGTTCTTC
size: NA; V: TRBV6-5; J: TRBJ1-2; D: TRBD1; CDR3: CASSPREGAFYGYTF; DNA: TGTGCCAGCAGCCCACGGGAGGGGGCATTCTATGGCTACACCTTC
size: NA; V: TRBV19; J: TRBJ2-7; D: TRBD2; CDR3: CASSIGAGGSYEQYF; DNA: TGTGCCAGTTCCATAGGGGCGGGAGGTTCCTACGAGCAGTACTTC
size: NA; V: TRBV5-8; J: TRBJ2-7; D: NA; CDR3: CASSFGGQYYEQYF; DNA: TGTGCCAGCAGCTTTGGGGGCCAGTACTACGAGCAGTACTTC
size: NA; V: TRBV5-1; J: TRBJ2-2; D: TRBD1; CDR3: CASSLDGQGAGELFF; DNA: TGCGCCAGCAGCTTGGATGGGCAGGGGGCCGGGGAGCTGTTTTTT
size: NA; V: TRBV27; J: TRBJ1-5; D: NA; CDR3: CASSPGGRMRQPQHF; DNA: TGTGCCAGCAGTCCGGGGGGGAGGATGCGGCAGCCCCAGCATTTT
size: few; V: TRBV4-1; J: TRBJ2-5; D: TRBD2; CDR3: CASSSTTSGTKGTQYF; DNA: TGCGCCAGCAGCTCTACGACTAGCGGGACCAAGGGGACCCAGTACTTC
size: NA; V: TRBV11-3; J: TRBJ2-1; D: TRBD1; CDR3: CASSLGTGTVNNEQFF; DNA: TGTGCCAGCAGCTTAGGCACCGGGACAGTAAATAACGAGCAGTTCTTC
size: NA; V: TRBV4-1; J: TRBJ2-7; D: TRBD2; CDR3: CASSQILAGGPRSHHEQYF; DNA: TGCGCCAGCAGCCAAATACTAGCGGGAGGGCCGAGGAGTCACCACGAGCAGTACTTC
size: few; V: TRBV27; J: TRBJ2-3; D: TRBD2; CDR3: CASSLTGTSGVLDTQYF; DNA: TGTGCCAGCAGTCTGACCGGGACTAGCGGGGTGTTAGATACGCAGTATTTT
size: NA; V: TRBV9; J: TRBJ2-2; D: NA; CDR3: CASSGLGELFF; DNA: TGTGCCAGCAGCGGACTCGGGGAGCTGTTTTTT
size: NA; V: TRBV19; J: TRBJ1-4; D: TRBD1; CDR3: CASSIRGTTNEKLFF; DNA: TGTGCCAGTAGTATCAGGGGGACAACTAATGAAAAACTGTTTTTT
size: NA; V: TRBV5-4; J: TRBJ1-2; D: TRBD1; CDR3: CASSWGQGKGYTF; DNA: TGTGCCAGCAGCTGGGGACAGGGGAAAGGCTACACCTTC
size: few; V: TRBV7-9; J: TRBJ2-1; D: TRBD2; CDR3: CASSLGAGGGNEQFF; DNA: TGTGCCAGCAGCTTAGGAGCGGGAGGAGGCAATGAGCAGTTCTTC
size: NA; V: TRBV4-3; J: TRBJ2-3; D: NA; CDR3: CASSQAASNTDTQYF; DNA: TGCGCCAGCAGCCAAGCGGCTAGTAACACAGATACGCAGTATTTT
size: once; V: TRBV2; J: TRBJ1-5; D: NA; CDR3: CASKPDTSNQPQHF; DNA: TGTGCCAGCAAGCCGGACACTAGCAATCAGCCCCAGCATTTT
size: NA; V: TRBV5-6; J: TRBJ2-7; D: NA; CDR3: CASSMVGSYYEQYF; DNA: TGTGCCAGCAGCATGGTGGGGAGCTACTACGAGCAGTACTTC
size: once; V: TRBV5-5; J: TRBJ1-5; D: NA; CDR3: CASSSAGISNQPQHF; DNA: TGTGCCAGCAGCTCCGCAGGGATAAGCAATCAGCCCCAGCATTTT
size: NA; V: TRBV12-3/TRBV12-4; J: TRBJ1-3; D: NA; CDR3: CASNIAGNTIYF; DNA: TGTGCCAGCAATATAGCTGGAAACACCATATATTTT
size: NA; V: TRBV7-9; J: TRBJ2-2; D: NA; CDR3: CASTWPVRISNTGELFF; DNA: TGTGCCAGCACCTGGCCGGTGAGGATCTCCAACACCGGGGAGCTGTTTTTT
size: once; V: TRBV7-9; J: TRBJ2-5; D: TRBD2; CDR3: CASSPPLAGGPGWEETQYF; DNA: TGTGCCAGCAGCCCGCCCCTAGCGGGAGGGCCGGGATGGGAAGAGACCCAGTACTTC
size: few; V: TRBV7-9; J: TRBJ2-7; D: TRBD1; CDR3: CASSYSTGHEQYF; DNA: TGTGCCAGCAGCTACTCGACAGGGCACGAGCAGTACTTC
size: once; V: TRBV24-1; J: TRBJ1-2; D: TRBD1; CDR3: CATSDPQGYGYTF; DNA: TGTGCCACCAGTGATCCACAGGGGTACGGCTACACCTTC
size: NA; V: TRBV6-2/TRBV6-3; J: TRBJ2-4; D: TRBD1; CDR3: CASSLTGSENIQYF; DNA: TGTGCCAGCAGCCTGACAGGGTCAGAAAACATTCAGTACTTC
size: NA; V: TRBV4-3; J: TRBJ2-7; D: TRBD1; CDR3: CASSPGTGMPYEQYF; DNA: TGCGCCAGCAGCCCCGGGACAGGGATGCCCTACGAGCAGTACTTC
size: NA; V: TRBV19; J: TRBJ2-5; D: TRBD1; CDR3: CASSITGVETQYF; DNA: TGTGCCAGTAGTATAACAGGGGTCGAGACCCAGTACTTC
size: few; V: TRBV12-5; J: TRBJ2-7; D: TRBD1; CDR3: CASGFVRDRGYEQYF; DNA: TGTGCTAGTGGTTTTGTCCGGGACAGGGGCTACGAGCAGTACTTC
size: NA; V: TRBV19; J: TRBJ2-3; D: TRBD2; CDR3: CASSSRLGTSGKGTQYF; DNA: TGTGCCAGTAGTTCGCGCCTCGGGACTAGCGGGAAGGGTACGCAGTATTTT
size: few; V: TRBV5-5; J: TRBJ1-4; D: NA; CDR3: CASSPRGGLEKLFF; DNA: TGTGCCAGCAGCCCCCGGGGGGGACTCGAAAAACTGTTTTTT
size: few; V: TRBV6-5; J: TRBJ2-5; D: NA; CDR3: CASSQTQGPGETQYF; DNA: TGTGCCAGCAGTCAAACACAGGGTCCTGGAGAGACCCAGTACTTC
size: NA; V: TRBV11-1; J: TRBJ2-1; D: TRBD1; CDR3: CASSPDRGRYNEQFF; DNA: TGTGCCAGCAGCCCCGACAGGGGGAGATACAATGAGCAGTTCTTC